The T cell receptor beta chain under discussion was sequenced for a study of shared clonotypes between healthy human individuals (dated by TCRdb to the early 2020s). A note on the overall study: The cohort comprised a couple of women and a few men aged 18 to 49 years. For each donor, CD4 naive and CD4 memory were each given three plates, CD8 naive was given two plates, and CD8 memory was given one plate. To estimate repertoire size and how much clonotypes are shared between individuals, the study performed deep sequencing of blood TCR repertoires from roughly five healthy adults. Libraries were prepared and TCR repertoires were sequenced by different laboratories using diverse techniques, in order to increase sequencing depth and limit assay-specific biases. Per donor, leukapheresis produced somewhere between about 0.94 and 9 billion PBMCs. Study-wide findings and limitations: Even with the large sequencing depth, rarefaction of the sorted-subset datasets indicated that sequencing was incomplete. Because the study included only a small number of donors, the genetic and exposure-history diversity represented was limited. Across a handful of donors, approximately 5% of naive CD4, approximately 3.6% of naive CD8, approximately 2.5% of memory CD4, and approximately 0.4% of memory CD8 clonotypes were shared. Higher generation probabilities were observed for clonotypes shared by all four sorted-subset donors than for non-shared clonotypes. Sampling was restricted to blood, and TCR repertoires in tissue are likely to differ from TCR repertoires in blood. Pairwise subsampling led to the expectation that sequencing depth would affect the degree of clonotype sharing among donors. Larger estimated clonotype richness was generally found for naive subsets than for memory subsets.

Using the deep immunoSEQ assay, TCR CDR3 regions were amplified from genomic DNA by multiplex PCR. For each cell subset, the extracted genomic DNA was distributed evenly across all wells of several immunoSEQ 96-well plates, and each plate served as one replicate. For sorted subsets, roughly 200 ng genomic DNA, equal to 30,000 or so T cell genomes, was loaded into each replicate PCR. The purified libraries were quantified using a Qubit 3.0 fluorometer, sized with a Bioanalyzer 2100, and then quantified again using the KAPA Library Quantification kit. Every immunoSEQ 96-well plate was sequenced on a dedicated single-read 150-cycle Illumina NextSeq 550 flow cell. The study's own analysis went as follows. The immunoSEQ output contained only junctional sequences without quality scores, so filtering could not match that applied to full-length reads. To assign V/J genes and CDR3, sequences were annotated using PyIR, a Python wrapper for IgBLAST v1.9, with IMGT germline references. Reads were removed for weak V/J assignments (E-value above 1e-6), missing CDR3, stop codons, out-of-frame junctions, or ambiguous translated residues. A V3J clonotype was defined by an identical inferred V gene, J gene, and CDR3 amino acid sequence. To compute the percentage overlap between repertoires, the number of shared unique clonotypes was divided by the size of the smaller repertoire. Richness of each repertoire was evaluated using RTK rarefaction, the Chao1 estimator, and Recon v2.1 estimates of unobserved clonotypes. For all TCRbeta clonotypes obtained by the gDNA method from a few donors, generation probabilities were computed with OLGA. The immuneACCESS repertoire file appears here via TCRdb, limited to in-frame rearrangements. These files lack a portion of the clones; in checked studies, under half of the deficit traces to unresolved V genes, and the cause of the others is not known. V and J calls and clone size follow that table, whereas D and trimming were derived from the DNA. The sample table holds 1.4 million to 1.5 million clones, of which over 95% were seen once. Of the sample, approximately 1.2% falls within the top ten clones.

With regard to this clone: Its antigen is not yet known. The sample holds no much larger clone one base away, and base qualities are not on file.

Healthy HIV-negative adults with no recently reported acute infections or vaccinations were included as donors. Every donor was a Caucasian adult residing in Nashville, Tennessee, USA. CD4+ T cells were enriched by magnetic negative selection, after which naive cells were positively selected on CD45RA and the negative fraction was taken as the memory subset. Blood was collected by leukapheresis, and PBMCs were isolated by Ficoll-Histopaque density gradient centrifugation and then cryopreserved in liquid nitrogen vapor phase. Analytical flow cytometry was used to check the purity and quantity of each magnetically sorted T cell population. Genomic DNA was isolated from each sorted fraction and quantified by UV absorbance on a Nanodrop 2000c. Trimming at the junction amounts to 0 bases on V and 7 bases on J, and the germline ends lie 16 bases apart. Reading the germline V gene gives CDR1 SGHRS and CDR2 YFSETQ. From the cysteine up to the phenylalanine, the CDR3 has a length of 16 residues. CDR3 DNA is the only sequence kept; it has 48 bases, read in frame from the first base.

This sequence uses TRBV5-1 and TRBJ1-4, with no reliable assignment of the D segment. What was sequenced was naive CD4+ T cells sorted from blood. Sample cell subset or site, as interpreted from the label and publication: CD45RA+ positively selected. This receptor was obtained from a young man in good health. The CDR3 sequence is CASSLVITGGGEKLFF. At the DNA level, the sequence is TGCGCCAGCAGCTTGGTTATTACGGGAGGTGGTGAAAAACTGTTTTTT.